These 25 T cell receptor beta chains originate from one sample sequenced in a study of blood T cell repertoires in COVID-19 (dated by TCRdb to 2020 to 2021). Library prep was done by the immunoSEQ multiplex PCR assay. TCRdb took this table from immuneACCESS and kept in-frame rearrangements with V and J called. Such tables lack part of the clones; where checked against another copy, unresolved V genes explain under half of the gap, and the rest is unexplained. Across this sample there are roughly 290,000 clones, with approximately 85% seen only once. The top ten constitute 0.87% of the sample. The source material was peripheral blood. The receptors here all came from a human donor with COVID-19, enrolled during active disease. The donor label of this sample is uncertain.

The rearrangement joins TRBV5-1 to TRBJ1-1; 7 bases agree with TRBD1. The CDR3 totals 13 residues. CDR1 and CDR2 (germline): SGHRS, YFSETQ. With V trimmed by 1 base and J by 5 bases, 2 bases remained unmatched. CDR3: CASSLSQGTEAFF. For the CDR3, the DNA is TGCGCCAGCAGCTTGTCACAGGGGACTGAAGCTTTCTTT.

The CDR3 protein is CASSLWAGNSPLHF. The CDR3 DNA sequence: TGTGCCAGCAGCTTATGGGCGGGGAATTCACCCCTCCACTTT. The chain couples TRBV5-8 to TRBJ1-6; D is ambiguous. The CDR3 sequence is 14 residues long. The germline CDR1 and CDR2 sequences are SGHTS and YDEGEE. V was cut by 2 bases and J by 7 bases, with 10 bases left in between.

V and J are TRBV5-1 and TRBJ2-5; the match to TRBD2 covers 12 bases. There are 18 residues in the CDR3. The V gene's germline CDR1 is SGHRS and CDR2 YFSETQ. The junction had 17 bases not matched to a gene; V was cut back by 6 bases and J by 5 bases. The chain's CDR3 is CASTIDSGLAGSAETQYF. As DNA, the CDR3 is TGCGCCAGCACTATTGATTCCGGACTAGCGGGATCCGCCGAGACCCAGTACTTC.

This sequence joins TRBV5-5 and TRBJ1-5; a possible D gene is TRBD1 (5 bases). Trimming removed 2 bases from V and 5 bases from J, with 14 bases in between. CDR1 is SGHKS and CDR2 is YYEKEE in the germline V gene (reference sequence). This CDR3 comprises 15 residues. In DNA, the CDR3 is TGTGCCAGCAGCTTACAACCGGGGGAGCATCAGCCCCAGCATTTT. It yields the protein CASSLQPGEHQPQHF.

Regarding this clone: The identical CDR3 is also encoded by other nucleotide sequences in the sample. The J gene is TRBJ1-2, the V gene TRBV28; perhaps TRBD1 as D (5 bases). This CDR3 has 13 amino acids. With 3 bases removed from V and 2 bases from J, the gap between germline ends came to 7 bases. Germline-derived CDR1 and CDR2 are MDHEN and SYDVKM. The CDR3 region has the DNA TGTGCCAGCAGTTTGGGGGGAAACTATGGCTACACCTTC. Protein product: CASSLGGNYGYTF.

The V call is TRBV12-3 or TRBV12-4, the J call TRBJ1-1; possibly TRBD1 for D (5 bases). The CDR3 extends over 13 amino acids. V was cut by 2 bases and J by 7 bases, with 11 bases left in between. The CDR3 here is CASSLMSQVEAFF. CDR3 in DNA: TGTGCCAGCAGTTTAATGTCACAGGTTGAAGCTTTCTTT.

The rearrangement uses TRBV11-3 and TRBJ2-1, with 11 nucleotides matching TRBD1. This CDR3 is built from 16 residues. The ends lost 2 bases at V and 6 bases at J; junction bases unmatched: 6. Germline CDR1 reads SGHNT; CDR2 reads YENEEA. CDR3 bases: TGTGCCAGCAGCTTACATGGAGGGACAGGGGGCAATGAGCAGTTCTTC. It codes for CASSLHGGTGGNEQFF. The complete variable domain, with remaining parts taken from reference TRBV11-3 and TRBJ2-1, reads EAGVVQSPRYKIIEKKQPVAFWCNPISGHNTLYWYLQNLGQGPELLIRYENEEAVDDSQLPKDRFSAERLKGVDSTLKIQPAELGDSAVYLCASSLHGGTGGNEQFFGPGTRLTVL.

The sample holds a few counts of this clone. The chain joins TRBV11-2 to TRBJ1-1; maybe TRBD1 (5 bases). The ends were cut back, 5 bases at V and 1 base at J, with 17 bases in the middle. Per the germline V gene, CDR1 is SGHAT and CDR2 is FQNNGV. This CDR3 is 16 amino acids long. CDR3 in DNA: TGTGCCAGCAGCCCGTCGACAGCCCATTCGAACACTGAAGCTTTCTTT. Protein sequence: CASSPSTAHSNTEAFF.

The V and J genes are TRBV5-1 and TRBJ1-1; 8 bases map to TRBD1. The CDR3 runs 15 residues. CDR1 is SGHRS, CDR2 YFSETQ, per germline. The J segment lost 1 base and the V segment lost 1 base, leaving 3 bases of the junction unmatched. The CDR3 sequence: CASSLTQGGNTEAFF. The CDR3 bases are TGCGCCAGCAGCTTGACACAGGGGGGGAACACTGAAGCTTTCTTT.

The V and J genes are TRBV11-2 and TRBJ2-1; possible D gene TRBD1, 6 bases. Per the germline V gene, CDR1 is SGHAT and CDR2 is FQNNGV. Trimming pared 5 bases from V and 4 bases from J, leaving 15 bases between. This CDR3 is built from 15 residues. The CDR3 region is CASSPAAGQYNEQFF. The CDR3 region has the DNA TGTGCCAGCAGCCCCGCGGCCGGACAGTACAATGAGCAGTTCTTC.

The CDR3 reads CASSLGPRGDSYEQYF. The CDR3 coding sequence is TGTGCCAGCAGCTTGGGCCCCCGGGGGGACTCCTACGAGCAGTACTTC. The gene calls are TRBV5-5 and TRBJ2-7; TRBD2 agrees at 7 bases. Germline CDR1 SGHKS, CDR2 YYEKEE (reference sequence). The CDR3 extends over 16 amino acids. V trimming: 0 bases; J trimming: 0 bases; junction bases outside the gene matches: 6.

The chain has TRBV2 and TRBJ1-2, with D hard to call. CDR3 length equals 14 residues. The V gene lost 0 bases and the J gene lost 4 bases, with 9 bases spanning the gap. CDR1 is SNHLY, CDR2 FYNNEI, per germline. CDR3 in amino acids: CASSEALRGYGYTF. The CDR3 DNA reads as TGTGCCAGCAGTGAAGCGCTTCGGGGCTATGGCTACACCTTC.

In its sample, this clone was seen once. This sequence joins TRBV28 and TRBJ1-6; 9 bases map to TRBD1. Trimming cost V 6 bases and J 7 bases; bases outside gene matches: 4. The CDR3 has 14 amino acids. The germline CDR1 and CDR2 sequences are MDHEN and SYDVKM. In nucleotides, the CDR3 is TGTGCCAGCAGCCGCGGGACAGGGAATTCACCCCTCCACTTT. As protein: CASSRGTGNSPLHF.

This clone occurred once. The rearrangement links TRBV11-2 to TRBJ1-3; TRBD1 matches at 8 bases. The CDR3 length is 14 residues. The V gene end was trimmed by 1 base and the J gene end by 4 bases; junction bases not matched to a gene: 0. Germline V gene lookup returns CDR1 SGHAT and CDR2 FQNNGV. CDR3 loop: CASSLGQGGNTIYF. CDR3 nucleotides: TGTGCCAGCAGCTTAGGACAGGGGGGAAACACCATATATTTT. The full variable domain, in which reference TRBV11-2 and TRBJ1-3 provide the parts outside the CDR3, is EAGVAQSPRYKIIEKRQSVAFWCNPISGHATLYWYQQILGQGPKLLIQFQNNGVVDDSQLPKDRFSAERLKGVDSTLKIQPAKLEDSAVYLCASSLGQGGNTIYFGEGSWLTVV.

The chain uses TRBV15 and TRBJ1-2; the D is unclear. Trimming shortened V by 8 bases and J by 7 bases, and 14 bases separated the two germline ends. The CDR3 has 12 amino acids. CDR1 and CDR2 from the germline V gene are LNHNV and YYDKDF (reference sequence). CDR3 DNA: TGTGCCACCTCTGCGGGGTTAGGTGGCTACACCTTC. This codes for CATSAGLGGYTF.

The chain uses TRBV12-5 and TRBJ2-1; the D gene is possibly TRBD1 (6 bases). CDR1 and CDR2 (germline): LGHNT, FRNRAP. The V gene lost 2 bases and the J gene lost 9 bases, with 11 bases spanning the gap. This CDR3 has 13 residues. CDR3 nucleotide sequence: TGTGCTAGTGGTTTGCCCAGGGGTGGTGAGCAGTTCTTC. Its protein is CASGLPRGGEQFF.

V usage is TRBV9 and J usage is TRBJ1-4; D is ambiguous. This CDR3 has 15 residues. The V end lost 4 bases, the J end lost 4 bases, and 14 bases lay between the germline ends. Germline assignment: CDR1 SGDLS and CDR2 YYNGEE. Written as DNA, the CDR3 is TGTGCCAGCAGCCCATCCCCAGTTAATAATGAAAAACTGTTTTTT. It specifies CASSPSPVNNEKLFF.

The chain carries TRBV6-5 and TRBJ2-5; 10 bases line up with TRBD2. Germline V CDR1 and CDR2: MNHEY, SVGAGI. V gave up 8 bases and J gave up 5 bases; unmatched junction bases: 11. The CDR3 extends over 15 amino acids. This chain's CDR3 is CASGTSGIRLETQYF. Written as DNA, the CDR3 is TGTGCCAGCGGAACTAGCGGGATAAGGTTGGAGACCCAGTACTTC.

CDR3 DNA sequence: TGTGCCAGCAGCTTAGAAAGCGGGAGCTCCTACGAGCAGTACTTC. Protein: CASSLESGSSYEQYF. The rearrangement links TRBV7-3 to TRBJ2-7; TRBD2 matches 8 bases. CDR3 length: 15 residues. Germline CDR1 is SGHTA and CDR2 is FQGTGA. V lost 2 bases and J lost 0; bases outside the gene matches: 3. The entire variable domain, with the rest obtained from reference TRBV7-3 and TRBJ2-7, is as follows: GAGVSQTPSNKVTEKGKYVELRCDPISGHTALYWYRQSLGQGPEFLIYFQGTGAADDSGLPNDRFFAVRPEGSVSTLKIQRTERGDSAVYLCASSLESGSSYEQYFGPGTRLTVT.

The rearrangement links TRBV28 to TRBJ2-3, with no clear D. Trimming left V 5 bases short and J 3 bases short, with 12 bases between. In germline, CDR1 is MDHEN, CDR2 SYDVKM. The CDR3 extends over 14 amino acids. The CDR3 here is CASSHTTWTDTQYF. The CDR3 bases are TGTGCCAGCAGTCACACGACTTGGACAGATACGCAGTATTTT.

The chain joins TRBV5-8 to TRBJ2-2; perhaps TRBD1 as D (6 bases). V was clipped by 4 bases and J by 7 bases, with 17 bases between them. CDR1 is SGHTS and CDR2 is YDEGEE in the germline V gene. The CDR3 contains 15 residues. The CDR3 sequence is CASSRKTGAIGELFF. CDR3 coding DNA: TGTGCCAGCAGCCGGAAGACAGGAGCTATCGGGGAGCTGTTTTTT.

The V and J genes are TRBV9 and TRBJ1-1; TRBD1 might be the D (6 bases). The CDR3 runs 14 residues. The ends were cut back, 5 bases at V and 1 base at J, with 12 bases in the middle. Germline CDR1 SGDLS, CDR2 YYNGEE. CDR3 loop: CASSPGQRNTEAFF. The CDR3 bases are TGTGCCAGCAGTCCCGGACAGAGGAACACTGAAGCTTTCTTT.

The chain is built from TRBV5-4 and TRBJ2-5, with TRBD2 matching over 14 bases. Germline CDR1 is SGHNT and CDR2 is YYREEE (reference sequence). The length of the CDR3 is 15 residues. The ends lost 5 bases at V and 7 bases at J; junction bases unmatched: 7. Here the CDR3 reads CASSGLAGGGGTQYF. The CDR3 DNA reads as TGTGCCAGCAGTGGACTAGCGGGAGGAGGGGGGACCCAGTACTTC.

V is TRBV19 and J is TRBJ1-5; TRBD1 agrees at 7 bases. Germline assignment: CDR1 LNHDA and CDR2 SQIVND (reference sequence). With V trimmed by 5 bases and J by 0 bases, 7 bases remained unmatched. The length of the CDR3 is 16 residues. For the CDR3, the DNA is TGTGCCAGTAGTGCCCGCAGGGGGAATAGCAATCAGCCCCAGCATTTT. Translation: CASSARRGNSNQPQHF.

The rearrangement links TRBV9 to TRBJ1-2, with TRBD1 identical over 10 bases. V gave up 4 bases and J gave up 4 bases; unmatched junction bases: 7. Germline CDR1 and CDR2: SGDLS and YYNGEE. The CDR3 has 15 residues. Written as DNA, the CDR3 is TGTGCCAGCAGCCCTGGGACAGGGGAGGGCTATGGCTACACCTTC. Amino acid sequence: CASSPGTGEGYGYTF.